What follows is one T cell receptor (beta chain) and its context. This sample was taken from a study of control samples from healthy donors and cancer patients. Assay used: immunoSEQ multiplex PCR; TCRdb lists only in-frame clones, some missing. The table lists about 170,000 clones, over 85% of them singletons, with approximately 4% in the top ten. The CDR3 is made up of 17 amino acids. Germline-derived CDR1 and CDR2 are SGHTA and FQGNSA. V lost 0 bases, J lost 1 base, and 15 bases lay in between. The gene calls are TRBV7-2 and TRBJ1-1; D unclear. The receptor was derived from a woman aged 60-75 years in good health. Sequencing used blood. This CDR3 is CASSLAYTVLKNTEAFF. In nucleotides, the CDR3 is TGTGCCAGCAGCTTAGCGTATACAGTACTTAAGAACACTGAAGCTTTCTTT.